This paragraph reports one T cell receptor beta chain. Its matching antigen is unknown. V shed 4 bases and J shed 0 bases, with 19 bases lying between them. This CDR3 is 18 amino acids long. Germline assignment: CDR1 KGHDR and CDR2 SFDVKD. The TCRbeta library was prepared with unique molecular identifiers. TCRdb called the PCR reads again in MiXCR, with one record for every CDR3 protein. The sample has nearly 350,000 distinct CDR3 sequences, 15% to 20% seen once. The data stem from a study of T-cell reconstitution after alpha-beta-depleted transplantation in children. General study points: Approximately two months post-transplant, alpha-beta T cells reportedly originated from several hundred expanded graft clones.

The J gene is TRBJ2-3, the V gene TRBV24-1, with D perhaps TRBD2 (5 bases). Here the sequenced sample was PBMCs, mostly from graft donor cells, taken 360 days after TCRalphabeta/CD19-depleted stem cell transplant. The TCR was taken from a male patient aged 2 to 10 who had a stem cell transplant for acute lymphoblastic leukemia, so the T cells may come from the graft donor. The chain's CDR3 is CATSESILAGISTDTQYF. CDR3 DNA sequence: TGTGCCACCAGTGAATCTATTCTAGCTGGCATAAGCACAGATACGCAGTATTTT.